This T cell receptor (beta chain) was identified in a study of T cells after yellow fever vaccination. Whole-study context: Low-cell-number fractions underwent preparation using SMART-Seq v4 Ultra Low Input. Overall study results and limits: On re-exposure, the response was weaker but peaked faster, at day 5 versus 15. Shared CD4/CD8 clonotypes were a small share, likely from convergent recombination.

MiXCR, run by TCRdb on the 5' RACE reads, gives a single entry per CDR3 protein. The table includes 200,000 to 300,000 distinct CDR3 sequences, 10% to 15% detected once. This clonotype was counted a few times. Its target is not known. V was pared by 3 bases and J by 6 bases, with 7 bases of the junction left unmatched. CDR3 length equals 14 residues. Germline loops: CDR1 SEHNR, CDR2 FQNEAQ (reference sequence). The TCR was taken from a man under 40 who received the YFV17D yellow fever vaccine. The chain joins TRBV7-9 to TRBJ2-7, with 8 nucleotides matching TRBD1. Sample: CD4+ T cells sorted from PBMCs, taken 45 days after the yellow fever booster vaccination. In nucleotides, the CDR3 is TGTGCCAGCAGCTTCGGACAGGGACTCTCCGAGCAGTACTTC. Amino acids: CASSFGQGLSEQYF.